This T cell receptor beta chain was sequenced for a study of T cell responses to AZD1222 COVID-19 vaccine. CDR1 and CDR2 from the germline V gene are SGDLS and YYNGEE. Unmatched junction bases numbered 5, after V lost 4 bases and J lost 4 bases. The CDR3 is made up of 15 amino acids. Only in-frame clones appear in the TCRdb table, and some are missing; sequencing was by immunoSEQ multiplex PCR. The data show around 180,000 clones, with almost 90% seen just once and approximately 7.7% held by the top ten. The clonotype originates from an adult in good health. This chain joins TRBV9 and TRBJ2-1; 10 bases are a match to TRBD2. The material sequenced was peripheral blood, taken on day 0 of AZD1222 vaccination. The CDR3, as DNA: TGTGCCAGCAGCAAACGACTAGCGGGTTACAATGAGCAGTTCTTC. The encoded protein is CASSKRLAGYNEQFF.